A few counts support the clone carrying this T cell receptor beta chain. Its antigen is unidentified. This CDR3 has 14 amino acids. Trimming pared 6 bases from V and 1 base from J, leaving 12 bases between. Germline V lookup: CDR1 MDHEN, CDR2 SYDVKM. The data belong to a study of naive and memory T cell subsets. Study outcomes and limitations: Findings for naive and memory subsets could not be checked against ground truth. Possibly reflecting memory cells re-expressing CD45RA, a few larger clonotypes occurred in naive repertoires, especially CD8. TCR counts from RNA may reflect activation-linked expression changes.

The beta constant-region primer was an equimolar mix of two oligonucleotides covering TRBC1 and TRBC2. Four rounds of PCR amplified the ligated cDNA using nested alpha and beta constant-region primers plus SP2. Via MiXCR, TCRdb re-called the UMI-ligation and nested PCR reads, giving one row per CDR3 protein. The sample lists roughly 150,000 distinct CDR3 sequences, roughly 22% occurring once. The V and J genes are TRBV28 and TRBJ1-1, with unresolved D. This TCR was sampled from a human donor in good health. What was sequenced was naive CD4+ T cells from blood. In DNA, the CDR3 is TGTGCCAGCAGGGGCGGTGGGAGGAACACTGAAGCTTTCTTT. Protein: CASRGGGRNTEAFF.